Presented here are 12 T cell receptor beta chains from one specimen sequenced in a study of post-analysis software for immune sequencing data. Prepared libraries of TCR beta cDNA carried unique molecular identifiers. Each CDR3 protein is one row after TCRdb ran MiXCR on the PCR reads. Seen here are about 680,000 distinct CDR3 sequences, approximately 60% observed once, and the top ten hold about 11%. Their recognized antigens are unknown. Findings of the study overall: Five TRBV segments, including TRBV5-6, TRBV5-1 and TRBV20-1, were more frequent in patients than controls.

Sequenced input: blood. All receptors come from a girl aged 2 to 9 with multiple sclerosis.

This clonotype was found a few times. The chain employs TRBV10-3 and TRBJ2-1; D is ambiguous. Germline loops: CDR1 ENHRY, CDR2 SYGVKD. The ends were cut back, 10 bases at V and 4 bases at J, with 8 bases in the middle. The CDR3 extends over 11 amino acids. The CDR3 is CATLTYNEQFF. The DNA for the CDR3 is TGTGCCACCCTGACATACAATGAGCAGTTCTTC.

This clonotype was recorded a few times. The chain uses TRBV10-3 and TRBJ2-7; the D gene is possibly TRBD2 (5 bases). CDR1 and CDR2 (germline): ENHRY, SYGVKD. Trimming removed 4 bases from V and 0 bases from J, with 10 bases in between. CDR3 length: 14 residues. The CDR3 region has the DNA TGTGCCATCAGTGGAGGTGGGAGCTCCTACGAGCAGTACTTC. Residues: CAISGGGSSYEQYF.

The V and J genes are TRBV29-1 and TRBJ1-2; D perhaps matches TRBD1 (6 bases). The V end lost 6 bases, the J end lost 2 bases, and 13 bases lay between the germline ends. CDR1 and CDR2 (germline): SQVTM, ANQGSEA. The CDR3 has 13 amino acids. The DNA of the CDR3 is TGCAGCGTGGCAGGGGACCCAAACTATGGCTACACCTTC. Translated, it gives CSVAGDPNYGYTF.

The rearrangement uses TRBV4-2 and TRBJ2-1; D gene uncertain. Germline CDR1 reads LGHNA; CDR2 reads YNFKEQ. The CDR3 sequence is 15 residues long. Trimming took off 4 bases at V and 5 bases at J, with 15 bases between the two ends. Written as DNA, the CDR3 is TGTGCCAGCAGCCCCTTATTAGGATCCGACAATGAGCAGTTCTTC. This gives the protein CASSPLLGSDNEQFF.

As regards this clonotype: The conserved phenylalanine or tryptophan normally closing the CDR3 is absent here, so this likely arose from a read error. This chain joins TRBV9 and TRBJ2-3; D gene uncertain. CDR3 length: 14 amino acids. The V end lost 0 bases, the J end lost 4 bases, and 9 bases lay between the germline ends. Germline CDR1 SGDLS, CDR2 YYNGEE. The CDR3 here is CASSVGLVPDTQYL. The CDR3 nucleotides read TGTGCCAGCAGCGTAGGTCTAGTTCCAGATACGCAGTATTTG.

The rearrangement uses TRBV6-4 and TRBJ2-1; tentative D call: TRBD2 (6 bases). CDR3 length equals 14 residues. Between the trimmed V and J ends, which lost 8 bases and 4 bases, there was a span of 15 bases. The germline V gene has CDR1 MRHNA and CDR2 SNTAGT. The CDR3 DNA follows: TGTGCCAGCCGGAGGGAGACTTCGTACAATGAGCAGTTCTTC. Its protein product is CASRRETSYNEQFF.

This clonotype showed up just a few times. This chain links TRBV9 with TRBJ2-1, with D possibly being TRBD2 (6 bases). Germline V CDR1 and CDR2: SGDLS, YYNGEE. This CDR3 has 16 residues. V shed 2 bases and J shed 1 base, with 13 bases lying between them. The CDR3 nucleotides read TGTGCCAGCAGCGTCGGGGGAAAGAGATCCTACAATGAGCAGTTCTTC. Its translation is CASSVGGKRSYNEQFF. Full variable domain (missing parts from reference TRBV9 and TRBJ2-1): DSGVTQTPKHLITATGQRVTLRCSPRSGDLSVYWYQQSLDQGLQFLIQYYNGEERAKGNILERFSAQQFPDLHSELNLSSLELGDSALYFCASSVGGKRSYNEQFFGPGTRLTVL.

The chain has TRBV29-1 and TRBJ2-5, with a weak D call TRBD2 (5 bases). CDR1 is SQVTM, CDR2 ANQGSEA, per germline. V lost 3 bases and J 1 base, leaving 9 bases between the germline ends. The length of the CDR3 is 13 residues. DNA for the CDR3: TGCAGCGTTGATTCAGCGGCCCAAGAGACCCAGTACTTC. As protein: CSVDSAAQETQYF.

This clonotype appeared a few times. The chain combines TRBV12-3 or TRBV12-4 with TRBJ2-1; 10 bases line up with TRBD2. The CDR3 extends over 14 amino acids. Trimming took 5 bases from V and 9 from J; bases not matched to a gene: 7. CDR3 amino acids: CASSIGTSVGEQFF. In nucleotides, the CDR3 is TGTGCCAGCAGTATTGGGACTAGCGTCGGTGAGCAGTTCTTC.

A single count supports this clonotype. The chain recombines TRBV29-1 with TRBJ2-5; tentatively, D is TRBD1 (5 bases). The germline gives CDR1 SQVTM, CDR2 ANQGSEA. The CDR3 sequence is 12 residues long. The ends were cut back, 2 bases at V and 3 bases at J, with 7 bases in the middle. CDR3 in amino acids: CSVEPTEETQYF. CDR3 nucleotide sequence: TGCAGCGTTGAACCGACAGAAGAGACCCAGTACTTC.

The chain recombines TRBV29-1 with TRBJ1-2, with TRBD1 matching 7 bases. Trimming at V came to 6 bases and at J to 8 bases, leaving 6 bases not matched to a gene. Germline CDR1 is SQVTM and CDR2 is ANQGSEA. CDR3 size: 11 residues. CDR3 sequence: CSVGDRGGYTF. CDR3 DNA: TGCAGCGTAGGGGACAGAGGGGGCTACACCTTC.

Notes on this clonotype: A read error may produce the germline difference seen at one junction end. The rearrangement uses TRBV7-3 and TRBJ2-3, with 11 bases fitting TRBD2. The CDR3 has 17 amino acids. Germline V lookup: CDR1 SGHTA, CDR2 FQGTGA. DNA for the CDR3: TGTGCCAGCAGCTTAACCACCTTAGCGGGAGGGCGAGGGACGCAGGATTTT. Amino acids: CASSLTTLAGGRGTQDF.